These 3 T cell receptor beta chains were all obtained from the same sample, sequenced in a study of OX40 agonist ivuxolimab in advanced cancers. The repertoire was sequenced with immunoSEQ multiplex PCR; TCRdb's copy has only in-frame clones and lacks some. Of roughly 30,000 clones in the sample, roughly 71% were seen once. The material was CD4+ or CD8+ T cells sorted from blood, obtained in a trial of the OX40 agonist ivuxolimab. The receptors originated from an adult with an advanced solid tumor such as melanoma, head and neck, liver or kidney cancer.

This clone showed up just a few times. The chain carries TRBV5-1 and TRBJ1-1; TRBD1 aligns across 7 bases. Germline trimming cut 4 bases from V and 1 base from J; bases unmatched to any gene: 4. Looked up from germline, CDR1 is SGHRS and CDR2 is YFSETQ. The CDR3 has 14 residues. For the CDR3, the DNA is TGCGCCAGCAGCCCGGGACAGAGGAACACTGAAGCTTTCTTT. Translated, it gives CASSPGQRNTEAFF.

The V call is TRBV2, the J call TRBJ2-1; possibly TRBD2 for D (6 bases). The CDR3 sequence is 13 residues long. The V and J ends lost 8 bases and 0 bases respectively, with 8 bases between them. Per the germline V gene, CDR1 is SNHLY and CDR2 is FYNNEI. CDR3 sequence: CASRGSSYNEQFF. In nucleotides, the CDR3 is TGTGCCAGCCGGGGGAGCTCCTACAATGAGCAGTTCTTC.

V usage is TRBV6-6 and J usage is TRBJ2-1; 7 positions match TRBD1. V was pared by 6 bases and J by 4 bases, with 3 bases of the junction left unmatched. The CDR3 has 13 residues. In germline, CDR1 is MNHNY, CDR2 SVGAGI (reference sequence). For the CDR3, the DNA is TGTGCCAGCAGGGGACAGCTATACAATGAGCAGTTCTTC. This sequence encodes CASRGQLYNEQFF.